This T cell receptor (beta chain) is from a study of T cell responses to AZD1222 COVID-19 vaccine. Regarding the study as a whole: Targeting of unmutated variant regions was reportedly seen in nearly half of spike-specific TCRs.

Only in-frame clones appear in the TCRdb table, and some are missing; sequencing was by immunoSEQ multiplex PCR. The profile shows around 130,000 clones, over 75% of them singletons. V lost 5 bases and J lost 5; bases outside the gene matches: 12. The CDR3 runs to 17 residues. The germline CDR1 and CDR2 sequences are MNHEY and SVGEGT. To note about this clone: Its antigen is still unknown.

The chain links TRBV6-2 or TRBV6-3 to TRBJ2-5; 12 nucleotides align to TRBD2. Sequencing was performed on peripheral blood, taken on day 0 of MenACWY control vaccination. This receptor was taken from an adult in good health. The DNA for the CDR3 is TGTGCCAGCAGTGGGGGACCTAGCGGGAGGGCCGCGGAGACCCAGTACTTC. It codes for CASSGGPSGRAAETQYF.